The 7 T cell receptor beta chains below come from one sample, sequenced in a study of blood T cell repertoires in COVID-19. TCRdb keeps only in-frame clones here, not all; method: immunoSEQ multiplex PCR. The repertoire holds roughly 140,000 clones, with less than 90% as singletons. Sequencing was done on a sample of peripheral blood. Every receptor here comes from a human donor in a cohort sampled during active COVID-19.

This clone is a singleton in its sample. The chain is built from TRBV6-5 and TRBJ1-1; D perhaps matches TRBD1 (6 bases). The germline V gene has CDR1 MNHEY and CDR2 SVGAGI. Trimming removed 5 bases at V and 0 bases at J, with 13 bases between. The CDR3 loop spans 15 amino acids. CDR3 region: CASSPPRGMNTEAFF. CDR3 coding DNA: TGTGCCAGCAGTCCCCCCAGGGGAATGAACACTGAAGCTTTCTTT.

This clone appeared once. The gene calls are TRBV7-2 and TRBJ1-4; D is ambiguous. There are 15 residues in the CDR3. Germline V gives CDR1 SGHTA, CDR2 FQGNSA. V was shortened by 5 bases and J by 8 bases, with 18 bases between the two germline ends. The CDR3 bases are TGTGCCAGCAGCAGAACGTCCACCGGCGGGGAAAAACTGTTTTTT. Protein: CASSRTSTGGEKLFF.

The chain carries TRBV19 and TRBJ1-3; maybe TRBD1 (6 bases). The CDR3 length is 16 residues. Germline V gives CDR1 LNHDA, CDR2 SQIVND (reference sequence). Trimming pared 6 bases from V and 0 bases from J, leaving 15 bases between. In DNA form, the CDR3 reads TGTGCCAGTAGGTTACAGGGTGGTCGCTCTGGAAACACCATATATTTT. It translates to CASRLQGGRSGNTIYF.

This clone has just one count. The chain combines TRBV5-1 with TRBJ1-4; tentative D call: TRBD1 (5 bases). Trimming pared 1 base from V and 5 bases from J, leaving 12 bases between. In germline, CDR1 is SGHRS, CDR2 YFSETQ. The CDR3 has 15 residues. CDR3: CASSLILGRNEKLFF. The DNA for the CDR3 is TGCGCCAGCAGCTTGATCCTGGGGCGGAATGAAAAACTGTTTTTT.

The table lists this clone with a count of one. The gene calls are TRBV3-1 (or the pseudogene TRBV3-2) and TRBJ1-5, with D unclear. This CDR3 region has 14 residues. Germline lookup yields CDR1 LGHDT and CDR2 YNNKEL (reference sequence). Trimming left V 2 bases short and J 11 bases short, with 16 bases between. Written as DNA, the CDR3 is TGTGCCAGCAGCCAATCGCCTTCAGGCACGTCCCAGCATTTT. It codes for CASSQSPSGTSQHF.

This clone showed up just a few times. The chain uses TRBV28 and TRBJ1-5; maybe TRBD1 (5 bases). V dropped 5 bases and J dropped 9 bases, with 11 bases sitting between them. The germline V gene encodes CDR1 MDHEN and CDR2 SYDVKM. This CDR3 spans 12 amino acids. As DNA, the CDR3 is TGTGCCAGCAGTGGCCTAAGGGGGCCCCAGCATTTT. Protein: CASSGLRGPQHF.

This sequence joins TRBV7-2 and TRBJ1-2, with TRBD1 matching 8 bases. CDR3 length: 13 amino acids. CDR1 and CDR2 (germline): SGHTA, FQGNSA. The ends lost 5 bases at V and 7 bases at J; junction bases unmatched: 6. This chain's CDR3 is CASSGGQGSGYTF. In DNA, the CDR3 is TGTGCCAGCAGCGGAGGACAGGGATCTGGCTACACCTTC.